The 8 T cell receptor beta chains presented below share a single source sample, sequenced in a study of CD8+CD57+ T cells in acquired aplastic anemia. The use of genomic DNA as template underpinned the TCR beta VDJ and CDR3 profiling. Each CDR3 protein is one row after TCRdb ran MiXCR on the reads. The sample has about 190,000 distinct CDR3 sequences; roughly half are singletons. It was patients with CD8+CD57+ cell expansion by flow cytometry who were chosen for sequencing. Sample: sorted CD4+, CD8+, or CD8+CD57+ T cells (not recorded which) from PBMCs. All receptors come from a human donor with aplastic anemia.

This clonotype was counted between two and nine times. The V call is TRBV10-3, the J call TRBJ1-1; D is unresolved. CDR3 size: 15 residues. Per the germline V gene, CDR1 is ENHRY and CDR2 is SYGVKD. Trimming took off 3 bases at V and 4 bases at J, with 15 bases between the two ends. The CDR3 here is CAISDGWIEGTEAFF. As DNA, the CDR3 is TGTGCCATCAGTGACGGTTGGATTGAGGGCACTGAAGCTTTCTTT.

About this clonotype: This may be a read error: a much more frequent sequence differs by one nucleotide. The chain employs TRBV6-2 or TRBV6-3 and TRBJ1-6, with a tentative D call TRBD1 (6 bases). CDR1 and CDR2 (germline): MNHEY, SVGEGT. There are 16 residues in the CDR3. CDR3 DNA: TGTGCCGGCAGTAATTTCAGGGGTGTATCTAATTCACCCCTCCACTTT. Translation gives CAGSNFRGVSNSPLHF.

This clonotype was seen a few times. V is TRBV5-5 and J is TRBJ2-2; possibly TRBD2 for D (5 bases). V lost 0 bases to trimming and J lost 5 bases, with 11 bases between them. Germline V gene data show CDR1 as SGHKS and CDR2 as YYEKEE (reference sequence). The CDR3 is 15 residues long. The CDR3 region has the DNA TGTGCCAGCAGCTTGGGGGCGGGCGGAACCGGGGAGCTGTTTTTT. This gives the protein CASSLGAGGTGELFF.

Many counts were recorded for this clonotype. The chain employs TRBV6-5 and TRBJ2-5; 7 nucleotides align to TRBD1. The CDR3 sequence is 13 residues long. Germline V gene lookup returns CDR1 MNHEY and CDR2 SVGAGI. Unmatched junction bases numbered 5, after V lost 6 bases and J lost 4 bases. The CDR3 protein is CASSPSGGETQYF. The CDR3 region has the DNA TGTGCCAGCAGCCCTTCAGGGGGAGAGACCCAGTACTTC.

The chain has TRBV4-2 and TRBJ1-2; 8 nucleotides line up with TRBD1. There are 17 residues in the CDR3. The V gene's germline CDR1 is LGHNA and CDR2 YNFKEQ. Losses at the gene ends were 4 bases for V and 6 bases for J; bases not matched to a gene: 16. This CDR3 is CASSPDGQGAIVHGYTF. In DNA form, the CDR3 reads TGTGCCAGCAGCCCGGACGGACAGGGCGCAATAGTCCATGGCTACACCTTC.

In regard to this clonotype: A much larger clone sits a single nucleotide away, making a read error possible. This sequence joins TRBV5-1 and TRBJ2-7, with D perhaps given as TRBD1 or TRBD2 (7 bases each). Germline CDR1 SGHRS, CDR2 YFSETQ. The CDR3 consists of 15 residues. V lost 4 bases and J lost 6, with 20 bases in between. CDR3 amino acids: CASSPRRGRGGEQYF. Written as DNA, the CDR3 is TGCGCCAGCAGCCCCCGGCGGGGCAGGGGGGGCGAGCAGTACTTC.

The chain recombines TRBV7-4 with TRBJ2-7; 10 bases map to TRBD2. Germline CDR1 and CDR2: SGHVT and SQSDAQ. There are 15 residues in the CDR3. V trimming: 3 bases; J trimming: 2 bases; junction bases outside the gene matches: 4. This chain's CDR3 is CASSFSGGTTYEQYF. Here the CDR3 DNA reads TGTGCCAGCAGCTTTAGCGGGGGGACAACCTACGAGCAGTACTTC.

The V call is TRBV7-8, the J call TRBJ1-1, with no clear D. Germline assignment: CDR1 SGHVS and CDR2 FQNEAQ. V was shortened by 4 bases and J by 3 bases, with 18 bases between the two germline ends. CDR3 length: 16 residues. Here the CDR3 DNA reads TGTGCCAGCAGCTCGTTGTTGGGCGGTCAGGACACTGAAGCTTTCTTT. Residues: CASSSLLGGQDTEAFF. Looking up the rest from reference TRBV7-8 and TRBJ1-1 gives the full variable domain: GAGVSQSPRYKVAKRGQDVALRCDPISGHVSLFWYQQALGQGPEFLTYFQNEAQLDKSGLPSDRFFAERPEGSVSTLKIQRTQQEDSAVYLCASSSLLGGQDTEAFFGQGTRLTVV.